The 18 T cell receptor beta chains given below trace back to one sample, sequenced in a study of vaccination and CD4 T cells after COVID-19. Treatment: approximately 9-day PBMC culture with coronavirus spike peptide pools or control peptides (ViraFEST assay). No cognate antigen is known for these TCRs. Sequencing of the DNA from cultured CD4+ T cells was carried out with the Oncomine TCR Beta short-read assay. Each CDR3 protein is one row after TCRdb ran MiXCR on the PCR reads. Among about 5,200 distinct CDR3 sequences listed, 25% to 35% were seen once. Source: CD4+ T cells from blood, cultured in vitro, taken after SARS-CoV-2 vaccination. The receptors stem from a human donor who had recovered from COVID-19.

The chain joins TRBV20-1 to TRBJ2-3; 12 bases are a match to TRBD2. The CDR3 totals 14 residues. V was clipped by 3 bases and J by 7 bases; unmatched bases: 5. Per the germline V gene, CDR1 is DFQATT and CDR2 is SNEGSKA (reference sequence). The CDR3 loop reads CSASRLAGVYTQYF. As DNA, the CDR3 is TGCAGTGCTAGCCGACTAGCGGGGGTGTATACGCAGTATTTT.

This clonotype was seen more than once but under ten times. The V and J genes are TRBV6-1 and TRBJ1-1; tentative D call: TRBD1 (6 bases). The germline V gene encodes CDR1 MNHNS and CDR2 SASEGT. The CDR3 has 15 residues. The ends were cut back, 6 bases at V and 5 bases at J, with 19 bases in the middle. The CDR3 region has the DNA TGTGCCAGCAGGGCCGGCGGCAGGGGTCATACTGAAGCTTTCTTT. This codes for CASRAGGRGHTEAFF.

This clonotype was seen only a few times. This chain joins TRBV7-2 and TRBJ2-6; no clear D. Trimming took off 4 bases at V and 1 base at J, with 11 bases between the two ends. The CDR3 is made up of 16 amino acids. CDR1 is SGHTA, CDR2 FQGNSA, per germline. The CDR3 bases are TGTGCCAGCAGCTCCCGCTACGGATCTGGGGCCAACGTCCTGACTTTC. As protein: CASSSRYGSGANVLTF.

This chain connects TRBV20-1 to TRBJ2-1; 13 nucleotides match TRBD2. Germline V CDR1 and CDR2: DFQATT, SNEGSKA (reference sequence). The trim removed 6 bases at V and 8 bases at J, leaving 13 bases unmatched. CDR3 length: 16 amino acids. CDR3 coding DNA: TGCAGTGCCCTATCACTAGCGGGAGGGCAAAGGGATGAGCAGTTCTTC. It yields the protein CSALSLAGGQRDEQFF.

The rearrangement uses TRBV10-3 and TRBJ1-1; D remains unclear. The CDR3 has 14 amino acids. Germline V gene sequence: CDR1 ENHRY, CDR2 SYGVKD. Between the trimmed V and J ends, which lost 6 bases and 2 bases, there was a span of 13 bases. CDR3 bases: TGTGCCATCAGAGAGGAACCCCCTAACACTGAAGCTTTCTTT. Translation: CAIREEPPNTEAFF.

The table lists this clonotype with a few counts. The chain joins TRBV7-8 to TRBJ1-1; TRBD1 matches at 8 bases. The CDR3 length is 16 residues. Per germline, CDR1 SGHVS and CDR2 FQNEAQ. Trimming took 5 bases from V and 5 from J; bases not matched to a gene: 13. DNA for the CDR3: TGTGCCAGCAGCCCCCGACGGGACAGGAGATGGACTGAAGCTTTCTTT. Amino acids: CASSPRRDRRWTEAFF. The variable domain in full, with the rest retrieved from reference TRBV7-8 and TRBJ1-1, is GAGVSQSPRYKVAKRGQDVALRCDPISGHVSLFWYQQALGQGPEFLTYFQNEAQLDKSGLPSDRFFAERPEGSVSTLKIQRTQQEDSAVYLCASSPRRDRRWTEAFFGQGTRLTVV.

This clonotype ranks as hyperexpanded. The chain employs TRBV7-2 and TRBJ2-7; D not certain. Per the germline V gene, CDR1 is SGHTA and CDR2 is FQGNSA. The CDR3 length is 15 residues. Trimming stripped 7 bases from V and 1 base from J, with 17 bases between. The DNA for the CDR3 is TGTGCCAGCACTACGTATGGGCAGTCGTCCTACGAGCAGTACTTC. Its protein product is CASTTYGQSSYEQYF.

This clonotype occurred a few times. The V gene is TRBV10-3, the J gene TRBJ2-7; possible D gene TRBD1, 5 bases. Germline V lookup: CDR1 ENHRY, CDR2 SYGVKD. The CDR3 totals 13 residues. V was shortened by 3 bases and J by 5 bases, with 11 bases between the two germline ends. CDR3 protein: CAISDKGHHEQYF. CDR3 DNA sequence: TGTGCCATCAGTGACAAAGGACACCACGAGCAGTACTTC.

This clonotype was seen a handful of times. The CDR3 DNA reads as TGTGCCAGCAGCCCCGGGGCAGCTAGCACAGATACGCAGTATTTT. Amino acids: CASSPGAASTDTQYF. This chain joins TRBV7-9 and TRBJ2-3; the D call may be TRBD1 or TRBD2 (5 bases each). Trimming cost V 5 bases and J 0 bases, with 12 bases left between them. Germline V gives CDR1 SEHNR, CDR2 FQNEAQ (reference sequence). This CDR3 region has 15 residues.

By share, this clonotype ranks as medium-sized. V is TRBV20-1 and J is TRBJ1-2, with 7 nucleotides matching TRBD1. V gave up 3 bases and J gave up 4 bases; unmatched junction bases: 14. This CDR3 has 16 residues. CDR1 and CDR2 (germline): DFQATT, SNEGSKA (reference sequence). CDR3 DNA sequence: TGCAGTGCTAGGCGCGCGGGACAGACGAATGCCTATGGCTACACCTTC. Its protein is CSARRAGQTNAYGYTF.

Relative to its sample, this clonotype is medium-sized. V is TRBV20-1 and J is TRBJ1-5, with D perhaps TRBD1 (5 bases). This CDR3 spans 14 amino acids. The germline V gene has CDR1 DFQATT and CDR2 SNEGSKA (reference sequence). Deletions cut 6 bases from V and 4 bases from J, with 16 bases between. CDR3 loop: CSASRRQPNQPQHF. CDR3 DNA: TGCAGTGCCAGCCGTAGACAGCCAAATCAGCCCCAGCATTTT.

The genes are TRBV6-1 and TRBJ2-1; 9 positions match TRBD2. The V and J ends lost 6 bases and 6 bases, in that order; junction bases with no gene match: 6. The CDR3 is made up of 14 amino acids. Per germline, CDR1 MNHNS and CDR2 SASEGT. CDR3: CASRLAGTLNEQFF. The CDR3 DNA reads as TGTGCCAGCAGGCTAGCGGGAACACTCAATGAGCAGTTCTTC.

The table lists this clonotype with a count of one. The rearrangement links TRBV20-1 to TRBJ2-7; TRBD2 agrees at 9 bases. CDR3 size: 13 residues. Germline V gene sequence: CDR1 DFQATT, CDR2 SNEGSKA (reference sequence). V trimming: 3 bases; J trimming: 3 bases; junction bases outside the gene matches: 3. The chain's CDR3 is CSARAGGHYEQYF. DNA for the CDR3: TGCAGTGCTAGGGCGGGGGGGCACTACGAGCAGTACTTC.

On this clonotype: The DNA is omitted, as the CDR3 cannot be located on it reliably, and the CDR3 follows TCRdb's listing. The V call is TRBV24-1, the J call TRBJ2-3; the DNA was not compared with TRBD1, the D call given in the table. The V gene's germline CDR1 is KGHDR and CDR2 SFDVKD. The CDR3 totals 16 residues, both ends included. The CDR3 sequence: CATSDSVRGRTDTQYF.

The J gene is TRBJ2-3, the V gene TRBV19, with D possibly TRBD1 on 5 matching bases. The V and J ends lost 3 bases and 5 bases respectively, with 9 bases between them. Germline V gene lookup returns CDR1 LNHDA and CDR2 SQIVND (reference sequence). This CDR3 comprises 13 residues. Here the CDR3 reads CASSMGQGDTQYF. The CDR3 coding sequence is TGTGCCAGTAGTATGGGGCAGGGAGATACGCAGTATTTT.

Sample share makes this clonotype medium-sized (0.01 to 0.1%). The rearrangement joins TRBV28 to TRBJ2-7; D remains ambiguous. Between the trimmed V and J ends, which lost 6 bases and 3 bases, there was a span of 9 bases. The CDR3 length is 12 residues. Germline CDR1 MDHEN, CDR2 SYDVKM. This chain's CDR3 is CASSPPFYEQYF. CDR3 nucleotide sequence: TGTGCCAGCAGCCCACCCTTCTACGAGCAGTACTTC.

As concerns this clonotype: One end of the junction does not line up with germline, which may come from a read error. The rearrangement uses TRBV6-1 and TRBJ2-7; D could derive from TRBD1 or TRBD2 (6 bases each). The CDR3 contains 13 residues. Germline CDR1 MNHNS, CDR2 SASEGT. CDR3 region: CASSRVGGSEQYF. The CDR3 DNA follows: TGCGCGTCCTCCCGGGTAGGGGGGAGCGAGCAGTACTTC.

The rearrangement uses TRBV6-2 or TRBV6-3 and TRBJ2-7; D is perhaps TRBD2 (6 bases). Germline-derived CDR1 and CDR2 are MNHEY and SVGEGT. This CDR3 has 16 residues. The V gene lost 8 bases and the J gene lost 0 bases, with 20 bases spanning the gap. CDR3 residues: CASHLGLLGDSYEQYF. The CDR3 nucleotides are TGTGCCAGCCACTTGGGACTCCTGGGGGACTCCTACGAGCAGTACTTC.